These T cell receptor beta chains were read from a single sample in a study of identical twins. TCRdb itself ran the 5' RACE reads through MiXCR, one entry per CDR3 protein. The sample lists a few hundred thousand distinct CDR3 sequences; roughly 9.8% were seen once. These data were likewise used in another study, on yellow fever vaccine responses in identical twins.

Sequencing used CD8+ T cells sorted from blood. The origin of the receptors is a woman under 30 in good health. Both conserved end residues are part of each CDR3. The D gene is left open where the match is weak. A row's size may be missing; if present it is once, few, many or a size class.

TRBJ2-1,-,TRBV27,few,TGTGCCAGTTTCCGCGGACAGGAGCAGTTCTTC,CASFRGQEQFF
TRBJ1-6,TRBD1,TRBV6-1,many,TGTGCCAGCAGTGAGGTCCCGGGACAGGGAAATTCACCCCTCCACTTT,CASSEVPGQGNSPLHF
TRBJ1-5,-,TRBV12-3/TRBV12-4,many,TGTGCCAGCAGTTTAGGGCAGCCCCAGCATTTT,CASSLGQPQHF
TRBJ2-7,-,TRBV6-2/TRBV6-3,-,TGTGCCAGCAGTTACTCCACCAGATCATCCTACGAGCAGTACTTC,CASSYSTRSSYEQYF
TRBJ2-5,TRBD1,TRBV9,many,TGTGCCAGCAGCGTAGATTTTTGGGACAGGAGCCAAGAGACCCAGTACTTC,CASSVDFWDRSQETQYF
TRBJ2-5,-,TRBV12-3/TRBV12-4,many,TGTGCCAGCAGGCTCACGACAGAAGAGACCCAGTACTTC,CASRLTTEETQYF
TRBJ2-3,TRBD2,TRBV7-7,few,TGTGCTAGCAGCTCGGGACTAGCCCCCGATACGCAGTATTTT,CASSSGLAPDTQYF
TRBJ2-3,TRBD1,TRBV7-9,-,TGTGCCAGCAGCGTTGACAGGGGCGAGAGGGGCACAGATACGCAGTATTTT,CASSVDRGERGTDTQYF
TRBJ1-2,-,TRBV29-1,-,TGCAGCGTTGAAGATTATCCTGGCGGGGATGGCTACACCTTC,CSVEDYPGGDGYTF
TRBJ2-7,-,TRBV7-9,few,TGTGCCACCGCAGACAGGCAATTCTACGAGCAGTACTTC,CATADRQFYEQYF
TRBJ2-5,-,TRBV6-5,-,TGTGCCAGCAGTTACGTTTCTAGAATTGTTGAGGAGACCCAGTACTTC,CASSYVSRIVEETQYF